What follows describes a single T cell receptor (beta chain). Antigen unknown. This entry belongs to a study of shared clonotypes between healthy human individuals. Germline CDR1 is SGHNT and CDR2 is YYREEE (reference sequence). Deletions cut 4 bases from V and 0 bases from J, with 16 bases between. There are 16 residues in the CDR3. The study, taken as a whole, reports: Naive CD4 clonotypes overlapped across a few donors at approximately 5%.

A deep-level run was used for the assay. Original methodology: Junction-only immunoSEQ sequences carried no quality scores, so filtering differed. Some clones are missing from TCRdb's copy, which holds only in-frame ones; the method was immunoSEQ multiplex PCR. The DNA was the basis for D and trimming; V, J and clone size are from that table. The data contain a few million clones, just under 95% of them singletons. The V call is TRBV5-4, the J call TRBJ1-1; a possible D gene is TRBD1 (6 bases). The sequence came from a man between 18 and 35 years old in good health. Some clones in this sample may be carry-over from other donors' samples. Sequenced sample: naive CD4+ T cells from PBMCs. The sample's subset: CD45RA+ positively selected. This chain's CDR3 is CASSPGGEIMNTEAFF. CDR3 sequence (DNA): TGTGCCAGCAGCCCCGGGGGCGAGATTATGAACACTGAAGCTTTCTTT.